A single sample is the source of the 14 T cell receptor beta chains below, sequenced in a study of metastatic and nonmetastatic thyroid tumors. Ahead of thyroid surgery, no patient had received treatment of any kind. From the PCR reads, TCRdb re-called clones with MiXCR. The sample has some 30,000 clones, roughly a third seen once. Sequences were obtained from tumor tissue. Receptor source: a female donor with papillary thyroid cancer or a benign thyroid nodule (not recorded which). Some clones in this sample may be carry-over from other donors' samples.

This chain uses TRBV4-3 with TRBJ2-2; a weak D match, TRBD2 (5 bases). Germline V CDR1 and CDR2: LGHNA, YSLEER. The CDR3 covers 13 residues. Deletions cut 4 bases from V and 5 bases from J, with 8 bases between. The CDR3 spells CASSPGVTGELFF. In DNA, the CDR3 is TGCGCCAGCAGCCCCGGGGTAACCGGGGAGCTGTTTTTT.

The CDR3 bases are TGCGCCAGCAGCTTGGAGAAGGGAACTGAAGCTTTCTTT. It codes for CASSLEKGTEAFF. V is TRBV5-1 and J is TRBJ1-1; D unclear. Trimming took 0 bases from V and 5 from J, leaving 8 bases between them. The germline V gene has CDR1 SGHRS and CDR2 YFSETQ. The CDR3 is 13 residues long.

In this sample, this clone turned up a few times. CDR3 bases: TGTGCCAGCAGTGAAGGGCCCCCCCTCGGGGTATCTACCTACGAGCAGTACTTC. Its translation: CASSEGPPLGVSTYEQYF. This chain joins TRBV6-1 and TRBJ2-7; possible D gene TRBD2, 5 bases. From germline, CDR1 is MNHNS and CDR2 SASEGT. Trimming removed 1 base at V and 2 bases at J, with 21 bases between. CDR3 length equals 18 residues.

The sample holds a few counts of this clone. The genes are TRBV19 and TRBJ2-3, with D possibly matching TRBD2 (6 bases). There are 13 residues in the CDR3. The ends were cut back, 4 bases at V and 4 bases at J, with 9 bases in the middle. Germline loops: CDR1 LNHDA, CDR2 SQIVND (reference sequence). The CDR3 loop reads CASSSGNADTQYF. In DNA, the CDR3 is TGTGCCAGTAGTAGCGGGAACGCAGATACGCAGTATTTT.

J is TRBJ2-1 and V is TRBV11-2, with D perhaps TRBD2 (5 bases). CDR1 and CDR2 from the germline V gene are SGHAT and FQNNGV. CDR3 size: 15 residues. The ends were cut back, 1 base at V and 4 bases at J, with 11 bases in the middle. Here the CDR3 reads CASSLGRGEYNEQFF. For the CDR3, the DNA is TGTGCCAGCAGCTTAGGCCGGGGAGAGTACAATGAGCAGTTCTTC.

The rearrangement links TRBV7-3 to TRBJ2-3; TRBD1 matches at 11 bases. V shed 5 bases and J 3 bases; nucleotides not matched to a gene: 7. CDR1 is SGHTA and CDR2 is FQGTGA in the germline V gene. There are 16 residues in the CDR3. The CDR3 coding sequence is TGTGCCAGCAGCGCTGGGACAGGGGGAGGGACAGATACGCAGTATTTT. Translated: CASSAGTGGGTDTQYF.

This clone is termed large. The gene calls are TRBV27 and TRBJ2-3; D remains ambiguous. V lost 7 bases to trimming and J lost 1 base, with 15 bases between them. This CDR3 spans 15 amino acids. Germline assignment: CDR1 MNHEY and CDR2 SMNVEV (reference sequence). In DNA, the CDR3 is TGTGCCAGCATGGCTGGGCTGGACCGCACAGATACGCAGTATTTT. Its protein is CASMAGLDRTDTQYF.

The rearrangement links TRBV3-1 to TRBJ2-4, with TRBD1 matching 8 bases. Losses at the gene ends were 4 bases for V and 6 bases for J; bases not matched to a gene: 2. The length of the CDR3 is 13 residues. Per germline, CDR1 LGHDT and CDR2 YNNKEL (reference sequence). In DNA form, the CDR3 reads TGTGCCAGCAGCCCAGGGGGCACAAACATTCAGTACTTC. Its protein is CASSPGGTNIQYF.

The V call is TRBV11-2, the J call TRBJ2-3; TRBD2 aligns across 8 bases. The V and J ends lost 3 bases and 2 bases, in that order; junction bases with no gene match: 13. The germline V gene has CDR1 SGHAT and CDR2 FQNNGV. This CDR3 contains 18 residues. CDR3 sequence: CASSFPGAAGEVTDTQYF. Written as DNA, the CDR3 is TGTGCCAGCAGCTTCCCCGGGGCAGCGGGAGAGGTCACAGATACGCAGTATTTT.

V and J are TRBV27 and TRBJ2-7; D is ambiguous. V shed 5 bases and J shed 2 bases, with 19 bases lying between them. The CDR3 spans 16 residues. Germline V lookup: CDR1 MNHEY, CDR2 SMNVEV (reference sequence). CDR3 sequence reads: CASSPESSRPAYEQYF. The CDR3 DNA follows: TGTGCCAGCAGTCCCGAAAGTAGCAGGCCGGCCTACGAGCAGTACTTC.

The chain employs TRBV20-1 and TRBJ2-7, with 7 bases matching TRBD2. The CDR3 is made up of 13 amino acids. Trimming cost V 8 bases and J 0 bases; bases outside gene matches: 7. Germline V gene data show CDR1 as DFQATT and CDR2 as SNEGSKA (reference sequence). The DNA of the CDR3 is TGCAGTACTCTCCGGGACTACTCCTACGAGCAGTACTTC. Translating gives CSTLRDYSYEQYF.

The CDR3 nucleotides are TGTGCCAGCAGTACGACAGGGACTAATGAAAAACTGTTTTTT. This gives the protein CASSTTGTNEKLFF. This chain links TRBV12-3 or TRBV12-4 with TRBJ1-4, with 7 bases aligning to TRBD1. Losses at the gene ends were 5 bases for V and 2 bases for J; bases not matched to a gene: 2. This CDR3 has 14 amino acids.

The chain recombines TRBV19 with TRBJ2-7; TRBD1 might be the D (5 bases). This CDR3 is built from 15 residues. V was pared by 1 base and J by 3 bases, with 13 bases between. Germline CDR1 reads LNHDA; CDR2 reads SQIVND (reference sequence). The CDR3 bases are TGTGCCAGTAGTATAGTCCCAGGGTGGGACTACGAGCAGTACTTC. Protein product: CASSIVPGWDYEQYF.

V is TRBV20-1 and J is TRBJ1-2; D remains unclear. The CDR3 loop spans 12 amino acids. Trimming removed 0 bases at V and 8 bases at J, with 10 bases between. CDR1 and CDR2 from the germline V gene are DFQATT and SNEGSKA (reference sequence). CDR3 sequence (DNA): TGCAGTGCTAGAGATGGAACGGGGGGCTACACCTTC. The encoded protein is CSARDGTGGYTF.